These 14 T cell receptor beta chains share one sample of origin, sequenced in a study of radiotherapy plus CTLA-4 blockade in lung cancer. Repertoires were generated with immunoSEQ multiplex PCR, while TCRdb's copy carries only in-frame clones and drops some. The table includes about 48,000 clones, about 88% detected once. The specimen was peripheral blood, collected from a patient treated with radiotherapy plus ipilimumab. These TCRs come from a human donor with non-small cell lung cancer that progressed on radiotherapy plus ipilimumab. Some clones in this sample may be carry-over from other donors' samples.

V and J are TRBV9 and TRBJ2-3; 8 bases fit TRBD1. The CDR3 consists of 17 residues. Germline V gives CDR1 SGDLS, CDR2 YYNGEE. Germline trimming cut 4 bases from V and 4 bases from J; bases unmatched to any gene: 14. CDR3 coding DNA: TGTGCCAGCAGCCCCCGGACAGGGTCACCTGGCGCAGATACGCAGTATTTT. Protein sequence: CASSPRTGSPGADTQYF.

This clone was picked up a small number of times. In nucleotides, the CDR3 is TGTGCCTGGACCGTAATGAACACTGAAGCTTTCTTT. Protein product: CAWTVMNTEAFF. The chain uses TRBV30 and TRBJ1-1; D remains ambiguous. Trimming stripped 4 bases from V and 0 bases from J, with 6 bases between. This CDR3 comprises 12 residues. Germline lookup yields CDR1 GTSNPN and CDR2 SVGIG (reference sequence).

This chain uses TRBV11-3 with TRBJ2-1; 7 bases fit TRBD2. This CDR3 is 16 amino acids long. The V gene end was trimmed by 4 bases and the J gene end by 2 bases; junction bases not matched to a gene: 8. The germline V gene has CDR1 SGHNT and CDR2 YENEEA. CDR3 nucleotide sequence: TGTGCCAGCAGCTCCGGGGGAGGGGAGCCCTACAATGAGCAGTTCTTC. Translated, it gives CASSSGGGEPYNEQFF.

The chain employs TRBV7-9 and TRBJ1-4; 7 positions match TRBD1. Germline V gene data show CDR1 as SEHNR and CDR2 as FQNEAQ (reference sequence). V gave up 6 bases and J gave up 4 bases; unmatched junction bases: 2. This CDR3 contains 13 residues. CDR3 in amino acids: CASRGQLNEKLFF. CDR3 in DNA: TGTGCCAGCAGGGGACAGCTTAATGAAAAACTGTTTTTT.

V usage is TRBV28 and J usage is TRBJ2-7; 10 bases align to TRBD1. V gave up 1 base and J gave up 2 bases; unmatched junction bases: 2. CDR1 and CDR2 from the germline V gene are MDHEN and SYDVKM. The CDR3 contains 15 residues. CDR3 residues: CASSLFGQGAYEQYF. Written as DNA, the CDR3 is TGTGCCAGCAGTTTATTCGGACAGGGGGCCTACGAGCAGTACTTC.

The V call is TRBV6-4, the J call TRBJ2-4; D is unclear. Looked up from germline, CDR1 is MRHNA and CDR2 is SNTAGT. Deletions cut 2 bases from V and 1 base from J, with 9 bases between. CDR3 size: 15 residues. Here the CDR3 DNA reads TGTGCCAGCAGTGACATGATTCAGGCCAAAAACATTCAGTACTTC. It encodes CASSDMIQAKNIQYF.

This clone has only one observation. The genes are TRBV18 and TRBJ1-2; a possible D gene is TRBD1 (6 bases). Deletions cut 6 bases from V and 5 bases from J, with 19 bases between. CDR1 is KGHSH and CDR2 is LQKENI in the germline V gene. The CDR3 runs to 15 residues. This chain's CDR3 is CASSPEGITGYGYTF. In DNA, the CDR3 is TGTGCCAGCTCCCCCGAAGGGATTACAGGGTATGGCTACACCTTC.

This clone was seen once. The V and J genes are TRBV14 and TRBJ1-4, with unresolved D. V dropped 4 bases and J dropped 3 bases, with 15 bases sitting between them. The CDR3 loop spans 16 amino acids. Germline V CDR1 and CDR2: SGHDN, FVKESK. The CDR3 DNA sequence: TGTGCCAGCAGCCCGAGGCGAGGAAATGCTAATGAAAAACTGTTTTTT. Its protein product is CASSPRRGNANEKLFF.

This chain links TRBV5-1 with TRBJ2-1; D is unclear. From germline, CDR1 is SGHRS and CDR2 YFSETQ. V lost 4 bases and J 0 bases, leaving 17 bases between the germline ends. The CDR3 contains 17 residues. The CDR3 is CASSLRLAVVSYNEQFF. The DNA of the CDR3 is TGCGCCAGCAGCCTCCGACTCGCTGTGGTCTCCTACAATGAGCAGTTCTTC.

The chain has TRBV7-7 and TRBJ2-2; 9 nucleotides align to TRBD1. V lost 4 bases to trimming and J lost 6 bases; unmatched junction nucleotides: 6. This CDR3 has 15 amino acids. In germline, CDR1 is SSHAT, CDR2 FNYEAQ (reference sequence). The CDR3 DNA reads TGTGCCAGCAGCTACCGGACAGGGGAGGCCGGGGAGCTGTTTTTT. It is translated as CASSYRTGEAGELFF.

In this sample, this clone turned up once. This chain connects TRBV19 to TRBJ2-7; D may be TRBD2 (5 bases). Germline V gives CDR1 LNHDA, CDR2 SQIVND (reference sequence). The ends were cut back, 9 bases at V and 4 bases at J, with 16 bases in the middle. The length of the CDR3 is 13 residues. CDR3 sequence (DNA): TGTGCCAGATGCTCCCGGGGTCGTTACGAGCAGTACTTC. This encodes CARCSRGRYEQYF.

This chain links TRBV27 with TRBJ1-5, with a possible D match to TRBD1 (5 bases). The CDR3 spans 13 residues. The V gene's germline CDR1 is MNHEY and CDR2 SMNVEV (reference sequence). V was clipped by 7 bases and J by 5 bases, with 12 bases between them. The CDR3 bases are TGTGCCAGCAAAGGGGCAGCTTATCAGCCCCAGCATTTT. Its translation is CASKGAAYQPQHF.

The chain couples TRBV10-3 to TRBJ2-5, with TRBD1 identical over 8 bases. Trimming cost V 7 bases and J 11 bases; bases outside gene matches: 15. Germline V gene sequence: CDR1 ENHRY, CDR2 SYGVKD. The CDR3 is 14 amino acids. The CDR3 loop reads CAITSGQGASGQYF. The CDR3 DNA sequence: TGTGCCATCACGAGTGGGCAGGGGGCCTCGGGGCAGTACTTC.

In this sample, this clone turned up once. The genes are TRBV27 and TRBJ1-5; D call uncertain. This CDR3 contains 14 residues. In germline, CDR1 is MNHEY, CDR2 SMNVEV (reference sequence). Trimming stripped 4 bases from V and 9 bases from J, with 16 bases between. As DNA, the CDR3 is TGTGCCAGCAGTTCGCCGGCCGGGGAGGGGCCCCAGCATTTT. As protein: CASSSPAGEGPQHF.